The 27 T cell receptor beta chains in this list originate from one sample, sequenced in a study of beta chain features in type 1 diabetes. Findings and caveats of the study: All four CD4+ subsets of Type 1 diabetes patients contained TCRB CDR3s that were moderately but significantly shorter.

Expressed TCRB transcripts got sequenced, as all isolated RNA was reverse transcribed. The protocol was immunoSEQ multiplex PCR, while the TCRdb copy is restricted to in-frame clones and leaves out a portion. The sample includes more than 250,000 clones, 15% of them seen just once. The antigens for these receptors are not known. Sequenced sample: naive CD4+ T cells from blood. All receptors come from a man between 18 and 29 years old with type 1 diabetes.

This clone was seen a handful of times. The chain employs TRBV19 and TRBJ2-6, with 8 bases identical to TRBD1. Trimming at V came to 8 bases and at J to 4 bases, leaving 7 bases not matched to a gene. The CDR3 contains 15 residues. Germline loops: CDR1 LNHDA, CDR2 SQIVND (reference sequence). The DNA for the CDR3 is TGTGCCAGTCTCCAGGGGGCTACAGGGGCCAACGTCCTGACTTTC. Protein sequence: CASLQGATGANVLTF.

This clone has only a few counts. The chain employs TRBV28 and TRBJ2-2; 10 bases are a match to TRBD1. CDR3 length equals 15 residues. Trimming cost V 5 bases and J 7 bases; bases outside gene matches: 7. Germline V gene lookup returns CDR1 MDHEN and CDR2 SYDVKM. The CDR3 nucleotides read TGTGCCAGCAGTCAGACAGGGGGCGAGGTCGGGGAGCTGTTTTTT. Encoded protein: CASSQTGGEVGELFF.

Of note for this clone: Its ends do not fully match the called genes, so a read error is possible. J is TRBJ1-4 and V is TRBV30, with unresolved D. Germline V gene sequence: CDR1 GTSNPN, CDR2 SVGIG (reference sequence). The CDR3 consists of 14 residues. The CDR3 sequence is CAWGPQLAGEKLVF. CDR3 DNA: TGTGCCTGGGGCCCTCAGCTAGCAGGTGAAAAACTGGTTTTT. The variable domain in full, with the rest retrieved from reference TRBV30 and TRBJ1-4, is SQTIHQWPATLVQPVGSPLSLECTVEGTSNPNLYWYRQAAGRGLQLLFYSVGIGQISSEVPQNLSASRPQDRQFILSSKKLLLSDSGFYLCAWGPQLAGEKLVFGSGTQLSVL.

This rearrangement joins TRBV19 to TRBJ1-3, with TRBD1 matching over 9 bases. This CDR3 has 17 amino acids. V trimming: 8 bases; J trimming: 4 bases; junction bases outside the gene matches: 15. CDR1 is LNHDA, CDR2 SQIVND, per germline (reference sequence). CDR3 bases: TGTGCCAGTCAAATGAGGAACAGGGGGCCGTCCGGAAACACCATATATTTT. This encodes CASQMRNRGPSGNTIYF.

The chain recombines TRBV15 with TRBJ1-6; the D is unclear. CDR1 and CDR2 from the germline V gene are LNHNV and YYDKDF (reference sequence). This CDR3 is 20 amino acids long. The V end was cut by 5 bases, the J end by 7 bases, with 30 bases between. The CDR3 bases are TGTGCCACCAGCTCCCGGTCAGCCCATAAGGAGAAGGTAGAGAATTCACCCCTCCACTTT. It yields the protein CATSSRSAHKEKVENSPLHF.

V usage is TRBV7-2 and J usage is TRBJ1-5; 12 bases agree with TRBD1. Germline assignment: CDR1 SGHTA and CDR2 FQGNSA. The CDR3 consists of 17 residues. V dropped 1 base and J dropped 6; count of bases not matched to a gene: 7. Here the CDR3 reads CASSLVPGQGAPQPQHF. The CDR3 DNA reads TGTGCCAGCAGCTTAGTTCCGGGACAGGGGGCCCCTCAGCCCCAGCATTTT.

The CDR3 DNA sequence: TGTGCCAGCATTAGGACAGGGGCTCCCTACGAGCAGTACTTC. Its translation: CASIRTGAPYEQYF. The gene calls are TRBV6-5 and TRBJ2-7, with 9 bases aligning to TRBD1. This CDR3 spans 14 amino acids. CDR1 and CDR2 (germline): MNHEY, SVGAGI. V dropped 7 bases and J dropped 2; count of bases not matched to a gene: 6.

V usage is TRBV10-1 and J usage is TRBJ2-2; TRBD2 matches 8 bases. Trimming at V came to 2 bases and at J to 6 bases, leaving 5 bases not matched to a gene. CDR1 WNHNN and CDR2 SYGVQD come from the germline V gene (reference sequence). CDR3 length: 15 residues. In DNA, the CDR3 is TGCGCCAGCAGTGAGCGGGAGGGCCCGGCCGGGGAGCTGTTTTTT. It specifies CASSEREGPAGELFF.

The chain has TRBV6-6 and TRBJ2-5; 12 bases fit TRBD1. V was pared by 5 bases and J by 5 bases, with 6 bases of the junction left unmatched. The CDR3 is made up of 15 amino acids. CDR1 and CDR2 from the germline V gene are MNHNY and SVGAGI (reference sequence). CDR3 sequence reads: CASSGGTGGGETQYF. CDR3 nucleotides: TGTGCCAGCAGTGGGGGGACAGGGGGCGGGGAGACCCAGTACTTC.

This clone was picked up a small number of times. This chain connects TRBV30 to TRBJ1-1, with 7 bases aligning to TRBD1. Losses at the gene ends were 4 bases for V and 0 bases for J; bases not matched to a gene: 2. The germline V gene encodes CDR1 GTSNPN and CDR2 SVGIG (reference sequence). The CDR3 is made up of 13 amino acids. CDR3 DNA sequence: TGTGCCTGGAACAGGGGATTGAACACTGAAGCTTTCTTT. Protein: CAWNRGLNTEAFF.

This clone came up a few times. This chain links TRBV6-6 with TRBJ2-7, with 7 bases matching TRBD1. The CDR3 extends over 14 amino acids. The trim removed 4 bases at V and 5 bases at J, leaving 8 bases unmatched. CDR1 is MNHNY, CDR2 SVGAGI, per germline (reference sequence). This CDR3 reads CASSSQTGPDEQYF. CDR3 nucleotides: TGTGCCAGCAGTTCCCAGACAGGGCCCGACGAGCAGTACTTC.

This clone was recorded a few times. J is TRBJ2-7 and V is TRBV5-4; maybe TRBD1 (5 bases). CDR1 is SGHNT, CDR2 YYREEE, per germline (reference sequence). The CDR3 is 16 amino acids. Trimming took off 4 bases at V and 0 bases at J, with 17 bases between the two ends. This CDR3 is CASSADGSGSSYEQYF. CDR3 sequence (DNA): TGTGCCAGCAGCGCGGACGGCTCAGGGTCCTCCTACGAGCAGTACTTC.

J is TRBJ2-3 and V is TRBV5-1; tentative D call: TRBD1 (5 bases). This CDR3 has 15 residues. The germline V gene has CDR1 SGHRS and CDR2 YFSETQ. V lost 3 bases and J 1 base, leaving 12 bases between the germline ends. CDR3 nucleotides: TGCGCCAGCAGCTCGACAGTGCGAGGCACAGATACGCAGTATTTT. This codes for CASSSTVRGTDTQYF.

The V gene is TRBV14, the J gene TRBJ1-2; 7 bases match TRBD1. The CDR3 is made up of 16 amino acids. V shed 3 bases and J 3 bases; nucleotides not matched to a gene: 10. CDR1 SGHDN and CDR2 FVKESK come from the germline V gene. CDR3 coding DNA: TGTGCCAGCAGCCAGTACCGGGGCCAGGGGGACTATGGCTACACCTTC. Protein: CASSQYRGQGDYGYTF.

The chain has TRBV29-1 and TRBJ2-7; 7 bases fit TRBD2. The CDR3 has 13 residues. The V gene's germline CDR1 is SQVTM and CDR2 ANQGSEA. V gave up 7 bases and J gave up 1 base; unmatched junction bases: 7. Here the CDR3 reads CSAQLAPSYEQYF. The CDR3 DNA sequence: TGCAGCGCCCAACTAGCGCCGTCCTACGAGCAGTACTTC.

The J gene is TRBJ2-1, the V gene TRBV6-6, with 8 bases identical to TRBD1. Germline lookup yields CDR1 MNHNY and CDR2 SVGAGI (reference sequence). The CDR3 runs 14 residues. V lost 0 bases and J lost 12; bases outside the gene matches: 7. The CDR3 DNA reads TGTGCCAGCAGTTACTCGGGTCAGGGGGCAAGGCAGTTCTTC. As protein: CASSYSGQGARQFF.

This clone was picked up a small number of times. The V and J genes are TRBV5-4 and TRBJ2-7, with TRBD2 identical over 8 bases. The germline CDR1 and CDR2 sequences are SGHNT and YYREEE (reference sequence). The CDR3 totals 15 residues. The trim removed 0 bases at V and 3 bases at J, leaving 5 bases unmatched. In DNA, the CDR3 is TGTGCCAGCAGCTTGGCTACTAGCGGTATCTACGAGCAGTACTTC. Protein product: CASSLATSGIYEQYF. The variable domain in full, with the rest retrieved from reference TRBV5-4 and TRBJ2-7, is ETGVTQSPTHLIKTRGQQVTLRCSSQSGHNTVSWYQQALGQGPQFIFQYYREEENGRGNFPPRFSGLQFPNYSSELNVNALELDDSALYLCASSLATSGIYEQYFGPGTRLTVT.

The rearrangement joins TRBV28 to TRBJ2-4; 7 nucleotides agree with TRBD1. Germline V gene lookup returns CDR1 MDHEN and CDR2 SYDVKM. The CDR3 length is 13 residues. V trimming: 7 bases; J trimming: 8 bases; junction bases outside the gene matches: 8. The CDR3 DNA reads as TGTGCCAGCACGGTAAACAGGGGAGACATTCAGTACTTC. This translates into CASTVNRGDIQYF.

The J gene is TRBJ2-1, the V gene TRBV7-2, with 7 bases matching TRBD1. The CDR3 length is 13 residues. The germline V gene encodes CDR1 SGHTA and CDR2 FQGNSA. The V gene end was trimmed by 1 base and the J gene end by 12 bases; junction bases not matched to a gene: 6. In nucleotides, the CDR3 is TGTGCCAGCAGCTTAGGGGCGACAGGGACGCAGTTCTTC. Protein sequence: CASSLGATGTQFF. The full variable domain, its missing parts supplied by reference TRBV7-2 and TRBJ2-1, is GAGVSQSPSNKVTEKGKDVELRCDPISGHTALYWYRQSLGQGLEFLIYFQGNSAPDKSGLPSDRFSAERTGGSVSTLTIQRTQQEDSAVYLCASSLGATGTQFFGPGTRLTVL.

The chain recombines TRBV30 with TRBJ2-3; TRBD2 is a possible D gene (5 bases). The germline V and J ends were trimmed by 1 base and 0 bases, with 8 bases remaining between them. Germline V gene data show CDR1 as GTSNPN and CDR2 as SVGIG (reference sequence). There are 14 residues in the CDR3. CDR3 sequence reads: CAWSDPGSTDTQYF. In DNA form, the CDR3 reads TGTGCCTGGAGTGATCCGGGGAGCACAGATACGCAGTATTTT.

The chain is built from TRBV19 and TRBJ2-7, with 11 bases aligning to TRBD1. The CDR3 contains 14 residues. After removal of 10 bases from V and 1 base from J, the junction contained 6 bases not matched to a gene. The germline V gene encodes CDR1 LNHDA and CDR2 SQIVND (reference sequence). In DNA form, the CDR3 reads TGTGCCACCCCGCGGGACAGGGGGTCCTACGAGCAGTACTTC. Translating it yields CATPRDRGSYEQYF.

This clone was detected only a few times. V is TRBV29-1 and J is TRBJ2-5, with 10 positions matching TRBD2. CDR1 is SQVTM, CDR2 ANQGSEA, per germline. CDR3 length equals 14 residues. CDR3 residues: CSSDASGGQETQYF. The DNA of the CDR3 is TGCAGTTCTGACGCTAGCGGGGGACAAGAGACCCAGTACTTC.

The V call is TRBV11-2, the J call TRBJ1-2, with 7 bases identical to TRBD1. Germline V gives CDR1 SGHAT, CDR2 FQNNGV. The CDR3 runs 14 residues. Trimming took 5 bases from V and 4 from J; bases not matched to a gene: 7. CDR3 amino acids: CASSQEDRVYGYTF. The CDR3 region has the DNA TGTGCCAGCAGCCAAGAAGACAGGGTCTATGGCTACACCTTC.

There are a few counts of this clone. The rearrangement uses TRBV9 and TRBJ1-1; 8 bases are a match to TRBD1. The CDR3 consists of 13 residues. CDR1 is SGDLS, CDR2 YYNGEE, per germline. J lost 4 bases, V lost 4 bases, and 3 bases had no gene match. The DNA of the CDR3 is TGTGCCAGCAGCATCGACAGGGGCACTGAAGCTTTCTTT. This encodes CASSIDRGTEAFF.

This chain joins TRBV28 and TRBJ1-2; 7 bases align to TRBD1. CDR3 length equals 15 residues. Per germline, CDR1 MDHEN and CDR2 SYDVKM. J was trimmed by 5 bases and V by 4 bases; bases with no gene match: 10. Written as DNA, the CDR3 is TGTGCCAGCAGTTGGGGTCGGGACAGAGGATATGGCTACACCTTC. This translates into CASSWGRDRGYGYTF.

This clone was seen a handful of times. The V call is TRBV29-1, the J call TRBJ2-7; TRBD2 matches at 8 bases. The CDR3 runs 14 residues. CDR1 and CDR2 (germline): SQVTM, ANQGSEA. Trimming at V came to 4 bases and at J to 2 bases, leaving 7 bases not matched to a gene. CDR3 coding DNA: TGCAGCGTTGTGGTGGTAGCGGGGCCCTACGAGCAGTACTTC. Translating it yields CSVVVVAGPYEQYF.

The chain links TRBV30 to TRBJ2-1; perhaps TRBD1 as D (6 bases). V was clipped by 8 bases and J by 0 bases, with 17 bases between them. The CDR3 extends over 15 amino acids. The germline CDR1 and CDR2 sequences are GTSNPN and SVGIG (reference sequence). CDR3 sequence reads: CALGLGASSYNEQFF. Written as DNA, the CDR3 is TGTGCCCTAGGTTTGGGGGCAAGCTCCTACAATGAGCAGTTCTTC.